This T cell receptor beta chain was profiled in a study of graft-versus-host responses after intestinal transplantation. Study-wide background: Multivisceral, liver-intestinal, or isolated intestinal grafts were transplanted into recipients.

Germline CDR1 SGHTS, CDR2 YDEGEE. Trimming removed 6 bases from V and 3 bases from J, with 16 bases in between. This CDR3 has 14 residues. Concerning this clone itself: Its antigen is still unknown.

Produced via immunoSEQ multiplex PCR; TCRdb's table is partial and in-frame only. The profile shows approximately 130,000 clones, around 94% of them singletons. Study results and limitations: Early after transplant, HvG declines were associated with peak levels of circulating GvH clones. Elevated graft-versus-host to host-versus-graft clonal ratios in allografts were recorded for patients with graft-donor T cell macrochimerism. Some GvH clones were seen earlier in gut or blood, suggesting intestinal origin.

The source of this sequence is a human donor who received an intestinal transplant. This material consisted of unstimulated CD4+ T cells sorted from spleen or lymph node cells, taken before intestinal transplant. The chain has TRBV5-8 and TRBJ2-7; no reliable D call. The CDR3, as DNA: TGTGCCAGCACCAATAGTACTTCCCACTACGAGCAGTACTTC. Residues: CASTNSTSHYEQYF.